These 4 T cell receptor beta chains were sequenced from one sample in a study of naive and memory T cell subsets. Ligated cDNA underwent four rounds of PCR with nested alpha and beta constant region primers and SP2. TCRdb re-called the UMI-ligation and nested PCR reads with MiXCR, one entry per CDR3 protein. The table has around 37,000 distinct CDR3 sequences, more than 9.5% seen once. As for treatment: skin biopsy from PPD injection site in Mantoux-positive individual. The library had UMIs added by 3' ligation of an oligonucleotide to TCR cDNA. This material consisted of skin, taken from a tuberculin skin test site. The receptors were sampled from an adult in good health.

This clonotype was detected ten times or more. The V gene is TRBV28, the J gene TRBJ2-7; 9 positions match TRBD1. The ends lost 11 bases at V and 5 bases at J; junction bases unmatched: 16. CDR3 length: 15 residues. The germline V gene has CDR1 MDHEN and CDR2 SYDVKM. The CDR3 sequence: CAARSAGTGSHEQYF. In nucleotides, the CDR3 is TGTGCCGCGCGCAGTGCCGGGACAGGGAGCCACGAGCAGTACTTC.

There are a few counts of this clonotype. The rearrangement links TRBV5-1 to TRBJ2-2; the D is unclear. Germline values: CDR1 SGHRS, CDR2 YFSETQ. The CDR3 runs to 11 residues. V lost 1 base and J lost 7, with 2 bases in between. The CDR3 nucleotides read TGCGCCAGCAGCTTGCACGGGGAGCTGTTTTTT. It yields the protein CASSLHGELFF.

The chain employs TRBV20-1 and TRBJ1-1, with D possibly matching TRBD1 (5 bases). V lost 6 bases, J lost 6 bases, and 20 bases lay in between. Germline CDR1 is DFQATT and CDR2 is SNEGSKA (reference sequence). This CDR3 comprises 14 residues. The CDR3 is CSATLDWGGAEAFF. CDR3 sequence (DNA): TGCAGTGCCACCCTAGACTGGGGCGGCGCTGAAGCTTTCTTT.

The chain carries TRBV9 and TRBJ2-1, with unresolved D. Germline CDR1 and CDR2: SGDLS and YYNGEE. The CDR3 spans 15 residues. V lost 0 bases, J lost 5 bases, and 12 bases lay in between. CDR3 DNA: TGTGCCAGCAGCGTAGTAAGCATAGAGAACAATGAGCAGTTCTTC. Residues: CASSVVSIENNEQFF.